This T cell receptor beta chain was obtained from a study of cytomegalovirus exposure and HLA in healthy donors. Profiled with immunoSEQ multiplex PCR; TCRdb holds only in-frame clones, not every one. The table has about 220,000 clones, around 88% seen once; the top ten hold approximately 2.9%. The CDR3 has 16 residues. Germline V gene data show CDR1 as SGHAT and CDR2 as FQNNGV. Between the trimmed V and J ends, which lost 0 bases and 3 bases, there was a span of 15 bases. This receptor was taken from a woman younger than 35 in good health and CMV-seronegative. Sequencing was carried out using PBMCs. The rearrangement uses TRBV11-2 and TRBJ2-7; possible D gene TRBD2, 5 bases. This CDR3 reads CASSLDLRGIGYEQYF. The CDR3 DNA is TGTGCCAGCAGCTTAGATCTCCGAGGGATTGGCTACGAGCAGTACTTC.